The rows below give T cell receptor beta chains drawn from one sample of a study of vaccination effects on CD4 cells after COVID-19. No antigen has been assigned to these receptors. Only in-frame clones appear in the TCRdb table, and some are missing; sequencing was by immunoSEQ multiplex PCR. The repertoire holds 70,000 to 85,000 clones, with around 77% as singletons. The source was CD4+ T cells from PBMCs cultured without peptide, collected before COVID-19 vaccination. Source of these receptors: a human donor who received a COVID-19 vaccine. The CDR3 runs from the conserved cysteine through the conserved F or W. The D gene is left open where the match is weak. Size is omitted from some rows. Given values are once, few, many or a class for expanded clones.

D	V	J	size	CDR3	DNA
.	TRBV2	TRBJ2-2	.	CASSELGAGELFF	TGTGCCAGCAGTGAGTTAGGGGCCGGGGAGCTGTTTTTT
.	TRBV5-1	TRBJ1-1	few	CASSEGSNTEAFF	TGCGCCAGCAGTGAGGGGAGTAACACTGAAGCTTTCTTT
TRBD1	TRBV3-1/TRBV3-2	TRBJ1-6	few	CASSQDRQGAGNSPLHF	TGTGCCAGCAGCCAGGACAGACAGGGGGCGGGTAATTCACCCCTCCACTTT
TRBD2	TRBV7-3	TRBJ2-3	.	CASSYSSGGATDTQYF	TGTGCCAGCAGCTACTCCAGCGGGGGGGCCACAGATACGCAGTATTTT
TRBD1	TRBV5-1	TRBJ1-6	.	CASSPLGTGVGSPLHF	TGCGCCAGCAGCCCTTTAGGGACAGGGGTAGGATCACCCCTCCACTTT
.	TRBV7-9	TRBJ2-2	.	CASSLGGTNTGELFF	TGTGCCAGCAGCTTAGGAGGGACCAACACCGGGGAGCTGTTTTTT
.	TRBV19	TRBJ1-1	.	CASMRGARNTEAFF	TGTGCCAGTATGCGGGGGGCGAGGAACACTGAAGCTTTCTTT
.	TRBV28	TRBJ1-3	once	CASSTSTYSGNTIYF	TGTGCCAGCAGTACCTCAACCTACTCTGGAAACACCATATATTTT
.	TRBV12-3/TRBV12-4	TRBJ1-1	.	CASRRGSQGAFF	TGTGCCAGCAGGCGGGGATCCCAGGGAGCTTTCTTT
.	TRBV6-6	TRBJ2-5	.	CASGETQYF	TGTGCCAGCGGAGAGACCCAGTACTTC
TRBD2	TRBV24-1	TRBJ2-5	.	CATSDVGGGQETQYF	TGTGCCACCAGTGATGTGGGGGGGGGCCAAGAGACCCAGTACTTC
TRBD1	TRBV18	TRBJ2-4	.	CASSPTGGLGKNIQYF	TGTGCCAGCTCACCGACAGGGGGTTTGGGAAAAAACATTCAGTACTTC
.	TRBV5-1	TRBJ1-2	.	CASSLEMLNGGYTF	TGCGCCAGCAGCTTGGAGATGTTGAACGGTGGCTACACCTTC
TRBD1	TRBV10-2	TRBJ1-1	.	CASSKDRAVTEAFF	TGCGCCAGCAGCAAGGACAGGGCAGTGACTGAAGCTTTCTTT
.	TRBV5-5	TRBJ2-2	once	CASSQEDSPPGELFF	TGTGCCAGCAGCCAAGAGGACAGTCCCCCCGGGGAGCTGTTTTTT
.	TRBV5-1	TRBJ2-6	.	CASSLAPGANVLTF	TGCGCCAGCAGCTTGGCTCCTGGGGCCAACGTCCTGACTTTC
.	TRBV5-1	TRBJ2-3	.	CASSRDTSTDTQYF	TGCGCCAGCAGCCGGGACACCTCCACGGATACGCAGTATTTT
.	TRBV30	TRBJ2-1	few	CAWSWRGSYNEQFF	TGTGCCTGGAGTTGGCGGGGAAGCTACAATGAGCAGTTCTTC
TRBD1	TRBV19	TRBJ1-4	.	CASRGDRPNEKLFF	TGTGCCAGTAGAGGGGACAGACCGAATGAAAAACTGTTTTTT
.	TRBV7-8	TRBJ1-1	.	CASSLALAGEAFF	TGTGCCAGCAGCTTAGCGCTGGCGGGTGAAGCTTTCTTT
TRBD1	TRBV28	TRBJ1-2	.	CASSLSGTGGRGYTF	TGTGCCAGCAGTTTATCGGGGACAGGGGGAAGGGGCTACACCTTC
TRBD2	TRBV5-4	TRBJ2-5	.	CASSDPSGEGETQYF	TGTGCCAGCAGCGACCCCAGCGGGGAAGGAGAGACCCAGTACTTC
.	TRBV19	TRBJ1-1	.	CASKGNTEAFF	TGTGCCAGTAAAGGGAACACTGAAGCTTTCTTT
.	TRBV6-2/TRBV6-3	TRBJ1-5	.	CASSPWRDSNQPQHF	TGTGCCAGCAGTCCCTGGAGGGATAGCAATCAGCCCCAGCATTTT
.	TRBV5-5	TRBJ1-1	.	CASSFSGTTEAFF	TGTGCCAGCAGCTTTTCCGGGACCACTGAAGCTTTCTTT
TRBD1	TRBV9	TRBJ1-1	.	CASSDRPGQGAFNTEAFF	TGTGCCAGCAGCGACCGACCGGGACAGGGGGCGTTTAACACTGAAGCTTTCTTT
TRBD1	TRBV10-1	TRBJ2-1	.	CASRPGGTGAHNEQFF	TGCGCCAGCAGACCGGGGGGGACAGGGGCCCACAATGAGCAGTTCTTC
.	TRBV12-3/TRBV12-4	TRBJ2-6	.	CASSASGANVLTF	TGTGCCAGCAGTGCCTCTGGGGCCAACGTCCTGACTTTC
TRBD1	TRBV30	TRBJ2-3	.	CAWRAPDFNDRAGPDTQYF	TGTGCCTGGAGGGCCCCTGACTTCAACGACAGGGCGGGCCCAGATACGCAGTATTTT
.	TRBV27	TRBJ2-2	.	CASSLSAANTGELFF	TGTGCCAGCAGTTTATCGGCTGCGAACACCGGGGAGCTGTTTTTT
.	TRBV18	TRBJ1-5	.	CASSPTENQPQHF	TGTGCCAGCTCACCCACAGAGAATCAGCCCCAGCATTTT
TRBD2	TRBV14	TRBJ2-1	.	CASSRFPGLAGSEGRNEQFF	TGTGCCAGCAGCCGTTTCCCGGGACTAGCGGGGTCCGAAGGACGGAATGAGCAGTTCTTC
TRBD1	TRBV5-1	TRBJ1-6	.	CASSLLGTAYNSPLHF	TGCGCCAGCAGCTTACTGGGGACAGCCTATAATTCACCCCTCCACTTT
.	TRBV3-1/TRBV3-2	TRBJ2-1	.	CASSQRRGSSYNEQFF	TGTGCCAGCAGCCAGAGACGGGGGAGCTCCTACAATGAGCAGTTCTTC
.	TRBV6-4	TRBJ2-2	.	CASSGSWAAGELFF	TGTGCCAGCAGTGGTTCTTGGGCCGCCGGGGAGCTGTTTTTT
.	TRBV19	TRBJ2-1	.	CASSIGPIRGSTYNEQFF	TGTGCCAGTAGTATTGGGCCAATTCGGGGGAGCACTTACAATGAGCAGTTCTTC
.	TRBV7-2	TRBJ2-4	.	CASSPRTQIAKNIQYF	TGTGCCAGCAGCCCCCGAACCCAAATAGCCAAAAACATTCAGTACTTC
.	TRBV24-1	TRBJ2-1	.	CATQNTGGSYNEQFF	TGTGCCACCCAAAACACGGGTGGCTCCTACAATGAGCAGTTCTTC
.	TRBV7-6	TRBJ2-1	.	CASSFTRIPRQGREQFF	TGTGCCAGCAGCTTCACCCGGATCCCGCGTCAGGGGCGCGAGCAGTTCTTC
TRBD1	TRBV15	TRBJ1-2	.	CATSRDRGYGYTF	TGTGCCACCAGCAGGGACAGGGGTTACGGCTACACCTTC
TRBD2	TRBV5-4	TRBJ2-1	.	CASSSGGGRGVNEQFF	TGTGCCAGCAGCTCGGGAGGCGGACGGGGTGTCAATGAGCAGTTCTTC
.	TRBV18	TRBJ2-3	.	CASSRDSPTDTQYF	TGTGCCAGCTCACGAGACAGCCCCACAGATACGCAGTATTTT
TRBD1	TRBV6-1	TRBJ2-5	.	CASSEQGVQETQYF	TGTGCCAGCAGTGAACAGGGGGTCCAAGAGACCCAGTACTTC
.	TRBV7-2	TRBJ1-1	few	CASSLGPARAFF	TGTGCCAGCAGCTTAGGCCCGGCAAGGGCTTTCTTT
.	TRBV11-2	TRBJ1-6	.	CASSLERRWAGANSPLHF	TGTGCCAGCAGCTTAGAGCGCCGGTGGGCAGGGGCTAATTCACCCCTCCACTTT
.	TRBV7-9	TRBJ1-5	few	CASSLSGGYQPQHF	TGTGCCAGCAGCTTATCTGGCGGGTATCAGCCCCAGCATTTT